The 17 T cell receptor beta chains presented below share a single source sample, sequenced in a study of T cell changes during pregnancy in multiple sclerosis. Sequenced by immunoSEQ multiplex PCR; TCRdb stores in-frame clones only, minus some. The sample consists of tens of thousands of clones, 85% to 95% of them appearing once. The specimen was peripheral blood, collected in the second trimester of pregnancy. The source is a female donor in good health, enrolled as a control in a pregnancy study.

This chain uses TRBV2 with TRBJ2-1, with 7 bases identical to TRBD2. The CDR3 runs 14 residues. CDR1 and CDR2 (germline): SNHLY, FYNNEI. J lost 7 bases, V lost 4 bases, and 7 bases had no gene match. CDR3 sequence reads: CASSGLAGVNEQFF. CDR3 coding DNA: TGTGCCAGCAGTGGATTAGCGGGCGTAAATGAGCAGTTCTTC.

The chain recombines TRBV30 with TRBJ1-2; D may be TRBD1 (5 bases). The CDR3 runs to 13 residues. CDR1 and CDR2 from the germline V gene are GTSNPN and SVGIG (reference sequence). V was trimmed by 2 bases and J by 6 bases, leaving 13 bases between them. The CDR3 reads CAWSYGGNDGYTF. CDR3 DNA: TGTGCCTGGAGTTACGGGGGAAACGATGGCTACACCTTC.

This chain connects TRBV2 to TRBJ1-1; the match to TRBD1 covers 8 bases. The CDR3 is made up of 13 amino acids. J was trimmed by 5 bases and V by 7 bases; bases with no gene match: 6. Per germline, CDR1 SNHLY and CDR2 FYNNEI. CDR3 sequence (DNA): TGTGCCAGCATAGGACAGGGAGAAACTGAAGCTTTCTTT. Protein product: CASIGQGETEAFF.

The rearrangement links TRBV19 to TRBJ1-5; 10 nucleotides line up with TRBD1. J gave up 2 bases and V 4 bases, and 14 bases lay outside the gene matches. CDR1 is LNHDA, CDR2 SQIVND, per germline (reference sequence). CDR3 length: 19 amino acids. Here the CDR3 DNA reads TGTGCCAGTAGTACCCAAGGCAGAGGCGGGACAGGGGGCAATCAGCCCCAGCATTTT. This sequence encodes CASSTQGRGGTGGNQPQHF.

CDR3 bases: TGCAGCGTTGCAGACGGGTTCGGTATGGCTACCTACGAGCAGTACTTC. It is translated as CSVADGFGMATYEQYF. The rearrangement uses TRBV29-1 and TRBJ2-7, with D unresolved. The V and J ends lost 4 bases and 2 bases respectively, with 21 bases between them. CDR3 length equals 16 residues. CDR1 and CDR2 (germline): SQVTM, ANQGSEA.

The rearrangement uses TRBV2 and TRBJ2-5; 8 bases align to TRBD2. Germline CDR1 is SNHLY and CDR2 is FYNNEI. Unmatched junction bases numbered 6, after V lost 4 bases and J lost 2 bases. The CDR3 extends over 15 amino acids. The CDR3 coding sequence is TGTGCCAGCAGTGGTTTGACGGGAGGGCAAGAGACCCAGTACTTC. Amino acid sequence: CASSGLTGGQETQYF.

CDR3 in DNA: TGTGCCAGCAGAGGGACTAGCGGGAGTAGGAAGTACGAGCAGTACTTC. Encoded protein: CASRGTSGSRKYEQYF. The chain has TRBV27 and TRBJ2-7; 14 bases line up with TRBD2. CDR3 size: 16 residues. Germline V lookup: CDR1 MNHEY, CDR2 SMNVEV (reference sequence). V shed 6 bases and J 4 bases; nucleotides not matched to a gene: 8.

V is TRBV7-2 and J is TRBJ1-2, with TRBD1 matching over 8 bases. CDR3 length equals 13 residues. The J segment lost 3 bases and the V segment lost 5 bases, leaving 2 bases of the junction unmatched. The V gene's germline CDR1 is SGHTA and CDR2 FQGNSA. The CDR3 coding sequence is TGTGCCAGCAGCCCGGACAGGGACTATGGCTACACCTTC. Translation: CASSPDRDYGYTF. The full variable domain, completed using reference TRBV7-2 and TRBJ1-2, is GAGVSQSPSNKVTEKGKDVELRCDPISGHTALYWYRQSLGQGLEFLIYFQGNSAPDKSGLPSDRFSAERTGGSVSTLTIQRTQQEDSAVYLCASSPDRDYGYTFGSGTRLTVV.

The rearrangement joins TRBV9 to TRBJ2-5; 8 bases are shared with TRBD2. CDR3 length: 15 residues. V lost 0 bases and J lost 2; bases outside the gene matches: 3. Per the germline V gene, CDR1 is SGDLS and CDR2 is YYNGEE. CDR3 in DNA: TGTGCCAGCAGCGTAGAAGGCGGGAGGCAAGAGACCCAGTACTTC. Its translation: CASSVEGGRQETQYF.

The chain couples TRBV4-1 to TRBJ2-5, with D possibly being TRBD2 (6 bases). V lost 0 bases to trimming and J lost 6 bases, with 14 bases between them. CDR1 and CDR2 from the germline V gene are MGHRA and YSYEKL. The CDR3 has 15 amino acids. CDR3 sequence (DNA): TGCGCCAGCAGCCAAGATCGGGGGAATTTGAAGACCCAGTACTTC. It yields the protein CASSQDRGNLKTQYF.

CDR3 sequence reads: CASSDWTGRSGQYF. For the CDR3, the DNA is TGTGCCAGCAGTGACTGGACAGGGCGCAGCGGGCAGTACTTC. This chain connects TRBV25-1 to TRBJ2-7, with 8 bases lining up with TRBD1. V lost 3 bases and J lost 9; bases outside the gene matches: 10. The CDR3 consists of 14 residues. Per the germline V gene, CDR1 is MGHDK and CDR2 is SYGVNS.

V and J are TRBV27 and TRBJ2-7, with D possibly being TRBD2 (5 bases). The CDR3 totals 15 residues. The germline V and J ends were trimmed by 3 bases and 2 bases, with 14 bases remaining between them. Germline lookup yields CDR1 MNHEY and CDR2 SMNVEV (reference sequence). CDR3 loop: CASSFARTPPYEQYF. The CDR3 DNA is TGTGCCAGCAGTTTCGCTCGGACTCCTCCCTACGAGCAGTACTTC.

The rearrangement links TRBV28 to TRBJ2-1, with 8 bases identical to TRBD2. Germline V gene data show CDR1 as MDHEN and CDR2 as SYDVKM. The CDR3 consists of 16 residues. The junction had 6 bases not matched to a gene; V was cut back by 1 base and J by 4 bases. CDR3: CASSLLLADSYNEQFF. CDR3 coding DNA: TGTGCCAGCAGTTTATTACTAGCGGACTCATACAATGAGCAGTTCTTC.

The table lists this clone with a few counts. The chain recombines TRBV30 with TRBJ1-2; D might be TRBD1 (6 bases). V shed 7 bases and J shed 0 bases, with 15 bases lying between them. This CDR3 is built from 14 residues. The germline CDR1 and CDR2 sequences are GTSNPN and SVGIG (reference sequence). The CDR3 bases are TGTGCCTCCGAAGACAGGACCACTAACTATGGCTACACCTTC. Translated, it gives CASEDRTTNYGYTF.

The chain couples TRBV7-2 to TRBJ2-5; 8 nucleotides match TRBD1. Germline CDR1 is SGHTA and CDR2 is FQGNSA. V lost 5 bases to trimming and J lost 5 bases; unmatched junction nucleotides: 7. The CDR3 has 14 residues. The CDR3 loop reads CASSPRTGMETQYF. The CDR3 DNA sequence: TGTGCCAGCAGCCCTCGGACAGGGATGGAGACCCAGTACTTC. Drawing the rest from reference TRBV7-2 and TRBJ2-5, the complete variable domain is GAGVSQSPSNKVTEKGKDVELRCDPISGHTALYWYRQSLGQGLEFLIYFQGNSAPDKSGLPSDRFSAERTGGSVSTLTIQRTQQEDSAVYLCASSPRTGMETQYFGPGTRLLVL.

V usage is TRBV7-8 and J usage is TRBJ1-2; 7 bases match TRBD1. There are 14 residues in the CDR3. V lost 3 bases and J lost 1; bases outside the gene matches: 2. Germline V gene sequence: CDR1 SGHVS, CDR2 FQNEAQ. For the CDR3, the DNA is TGTGCCAGCAGCTTTAACAGGGGTAACTATGGCTACACCTTC. Translating it yields CASSFNRGNYGYTF.

The rearrangement links TRBV5-4 to TRBJ2-7; 8 nucleotides align to TRBD1. Unmatched junction bases numbered 6, after V lost 2 bases and J lost 2 bases. Per the germline V gene, CDR1 is SGHNT and CDR2 is YYREEE (reference sequence). CDR3 size: 15 residues. CDR3 amino acids: CASSFPGQGPYEQYF. CDR3 coding DNA: TGTGCCAGCAGCTTCCCAGGACAGGGCCCCTACGAGCAGTACTTC.